These T cell receptor beta chains were read from a single sample in a study of T cells after yellow fever vaccination. Each CDR3 protein is one row after TCRdb ran MiXCR on the 5' RACE reads. This table has fewer than 650,000 distinct CDR3 sequences, just over 20% appearing once. This sample comprised PBMCs, obtained about 21 days after the first yellow fever vaccination. The receptors derive from a young man who received the YFV17D yellow fever vaccine. Each CDR3 is given with its conserved first and last residue. The D gene is left open where the match is weak. The size entry is marked missing in some rows and otherwise reads once, few, many or a size class.

.	.	TRBV7-2	TRBJ2-3	14	TGTGCCAGCGGACAAACAGGGAGCACAGATACGCAGTATTTT	CASGQTGSTDTQYF
.	TRBD1	TRBV9	TRBJ2-1	14	TGTGCCAGCAGGGCAGGGGGCCGGGACAATGAGCAGTTCTTC	CASRAGGRDNEQFF
many	.	TRBV10-2	TRBJ2-2	13	TGCGCCAGCAGAAAGACAGACACCGGGGAGCTGTTTTTT	CASRKTDTGELFF
few	.	TRBV7-9	TRBJ1-2	16	TGTGCCAGCAGCTTATTTATAAAGGCAGGGGACTATGGCTACACCTTC	CASSLFIKAGDYGYTF
.	.	TRBV3-1	TRBJ2-3	14	TGTGCCAGCAGCCAAGAAGGGTTAGCAGATACGCAGTATTTT	CASSQEGLADTQYF
.	TRBD1	TRBV5-1	TRBJ1-6	15	TGCGCCAGCAGCTATCAGGGGGCCGATAATTCACCCCTCCACTTT	CASSYQGADNSPLHF
few	.	TRBV28	TRBJ1-6	15	TGTGCCAGCAAGTGGACAGCCCATGGAAATTCACCCCTCCACTTT	CASKWTAHGNSPLHF
.	.	TRBV7-9	TRBJ1-5	15	TGTGCCAGCAGCTTAAGCCGGGACCCCAATCAGCCCCAGCATTTT	CASSLSRDPNQPQHF
few	.	TRBV27	TRBJ2-7	15	TGTGCCAGCAGTTTAACCCGCCTAGGGGCGAGTGAGCAGTACTTC	CASSLTRLGASEQYF
many	.	TRBV5-1	TRBJ1-3	17	TGCGCCAGCAGCCCCACAACACAGTCGAGCTCTGGAAACACCATATATTTT	CASSPTTQSSSGNTIYF
few	TRBD1	TRBV12-3/TRBV12-4	TRBJ2-7	13	TGTGCCAGCAGATTGGGACAGGGGTACGAGCAGTACTTC	CASRLGQGYEQYF
.	.	TRBV20-1	TRBJ2-3	13	TGCAGTGCTAGAGAGGGGGGCCGAGATACGCAGTATTTT	CSAREGGRDTQYF
.	TRBD1	TRBV7-3	TRBJ2-5	16	TGTGCCAGCAGCTTAAAGTCCCAGGGGGCGCGTGAGACCCAGTACTTC	CASSLKSQGARETQYF
.	.	TRBV7-8	TRBJ2-2	17	TGTGCCAGCAGCCCTACCCTAGACAGCGGATTTGCCGGGGAGCTGTTTTTT	CASSPTLDSGFAGELFF
.	.	TRBV21-1	TRBJ1-4	17	TGTGCCAGCAGCATTGGGGGGGAACAGGGAACAAATGAAAAACTGTTTTTT	CASSIGGEQGTNEKLFF
few	TRBD1	TRBV15	TRBJ1-2	14	TGTGCCACCAGCAGGAGGGGACAGGGGTATGGCTACACCTTC	CATSRRGQGYGYTF
few	.	TRBV3-1	TRBJ1-5	12	TGTGCCAGCAGCCAAGCGCATCAGCCCCAGCATTTT	CASSQAHQPQHF
.	.	TRBV20-1	TRBJ2-5	14	TGCAGTGCTAGAGAGTTCGAGGGAAGGGAGACCCAGTACTTC	CSAREFEGRETQYF
.	.	TRBV5-1	TRBJ1-2	14	TGCGCCAGCAGCCTCGGGACAAGGCGCGGTGGCTACACCTTC	CASSLGTRRGGYTF
many	.	TRBV12-5	TRBJ2-5	14	TGTGCTAGTGGTTCCCGACCCCTGGAAGAGACCCAGTACTTC	CASGSRPLEETQYF
few	.	TRBV28	TRBJ1-1	12	TGTGCCAGCAGTAAGGATGGCACTGAAGCTTTCTTT	CASSKDGTEAFF
.	.	TRBV7-9	TRBJ1-2	17	TGTGCCAGCAGCTTGACCGGGACAATAAGGGCTAACTATGGCTACACCTTC	CASSLTGTIRANYGYTF
.	.	TRBV12-3/TRBV12-4	TRBJ1-1	12	TGTGCCAGCAGTCCCTTAATTACTGAAGCTTTCTTT	CASSPLITEAFF
many	TRBD1	TRBV12-3/TRBV12-4	TRBJ1-6	15	TGTGCCAGCAGTTTACAGGGGGCAGGGTCTTCACCCCTCCACTTT	CASSLQGAGSSPLHF